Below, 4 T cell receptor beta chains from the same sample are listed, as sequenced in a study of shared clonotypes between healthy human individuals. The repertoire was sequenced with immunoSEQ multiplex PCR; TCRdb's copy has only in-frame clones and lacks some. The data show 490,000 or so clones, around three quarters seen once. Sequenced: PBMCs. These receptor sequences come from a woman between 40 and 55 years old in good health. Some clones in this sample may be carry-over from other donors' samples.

CDR3 DNA: TGTGCCATCAGCGGAAATTCCTACGAGCAGTACTTC. It is translated as CAISGNSYEQYF. J is TRBJ2-7 and V is TRBV10-3, with D unclear. V was trimmed by 6 bases and J by 1 base, leaving 7 bases between them. In germline, CDR1 is ENHRY, CDR2 SYGVKD. CDR3 length: 12 amino acids.

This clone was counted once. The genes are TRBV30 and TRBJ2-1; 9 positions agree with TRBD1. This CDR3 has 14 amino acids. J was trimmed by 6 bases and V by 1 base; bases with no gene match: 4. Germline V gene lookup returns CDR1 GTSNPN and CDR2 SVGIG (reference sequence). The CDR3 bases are TGTGCCTGGAGTGCCGGGACAGGGTCCAATGAGCAGTTCTTC. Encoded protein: CAWSAGTGSNEQFF.

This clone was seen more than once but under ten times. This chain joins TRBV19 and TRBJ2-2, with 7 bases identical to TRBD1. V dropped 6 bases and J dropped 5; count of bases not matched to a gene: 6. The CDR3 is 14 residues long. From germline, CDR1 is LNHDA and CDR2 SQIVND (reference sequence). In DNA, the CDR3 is TGTGCCAGTAGCCAGGGGGTTAGAACCGGGGAGCTGTTTTTT. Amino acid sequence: CASSQGVRTGELFF.

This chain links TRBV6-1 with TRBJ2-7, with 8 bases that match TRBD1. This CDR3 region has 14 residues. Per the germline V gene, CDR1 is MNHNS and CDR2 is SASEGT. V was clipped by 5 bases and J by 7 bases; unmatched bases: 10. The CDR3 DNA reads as TGTGCCAGCAGTCCGGACAGGGCAGGACTGGAGCAGTACTTC. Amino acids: CASSPDRAGLEQYF.